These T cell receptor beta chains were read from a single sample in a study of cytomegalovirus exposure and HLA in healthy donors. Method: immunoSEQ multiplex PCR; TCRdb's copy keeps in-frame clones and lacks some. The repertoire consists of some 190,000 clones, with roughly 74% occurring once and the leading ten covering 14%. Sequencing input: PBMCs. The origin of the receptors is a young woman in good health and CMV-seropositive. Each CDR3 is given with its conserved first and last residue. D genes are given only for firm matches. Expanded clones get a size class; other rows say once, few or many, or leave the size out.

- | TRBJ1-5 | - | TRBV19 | CASRGNGNQPQHF | TGTGCCAGCCGGGGGAATGGCAATCAGCCCCAGCATTTT
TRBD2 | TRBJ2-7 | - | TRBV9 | CASSPTGTTLEQYF | TGTGCCAGCAGCCCCACGGGGACTACTCTAGAGCAGTACTTC
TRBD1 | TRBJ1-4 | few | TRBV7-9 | CASSYTGDTNEKLFF | TGTGCCAGCAGCTACACAGGGGACACTAATGAAAAACTGTTTTTT
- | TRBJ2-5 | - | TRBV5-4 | CASRRQGRETQYF | TGTGCCAGCAGGCGGCAGGGTAGAGAGACCCAGTACTTC
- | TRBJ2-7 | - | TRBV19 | CASIGGEPYYEQYF | TGTGCCAGTATAGGGGGAGAACCCTACTACGAGCAGTACTTC
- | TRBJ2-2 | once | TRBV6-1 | CASSLLAVYGELFF | TGTGCCAGCAGTTTACTAGCAGTTTACGGGGAGCTGTTTTTT
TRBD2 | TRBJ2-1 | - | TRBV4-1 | CASSPSGARDEQFF | TGCGCCAGCAGCCCTAGCGGGGCCAGGGATGAGCAGTTCTTC
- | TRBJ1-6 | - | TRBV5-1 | CASSLAGVISPLHF | TGCGCCAGCAGCTTGGCAGGGGTCATTTCACCCCTCCACTTT
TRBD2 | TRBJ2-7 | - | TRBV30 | CAWTTSGREYEQYF | TGTGCCTGGACTACTAGCGGGAGGGAGTACGAGCAGTACTTC
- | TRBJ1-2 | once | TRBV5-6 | CASSWGGGGYTF | TGTGCCAGCAGCTGGGGGGGAGGGGGCTACACCTTC
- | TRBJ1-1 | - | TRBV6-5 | CASIPRGRVSTEAFF | TGTGCCAGCATTCCCCGCGGCAGGGTTAGCACTGAAGCTTTCTTT